These T cell receptor beta chains were read from a single sample in a study of blood T cell repertoires in COVID-19. This table comes from immunoSEQ multiplex PCR, and its TCRdb copy is limited to in-frame clones, with some not included. The data show 57,000 or so clones, over 75% seen once. Sequenced: peripheral blood. These receptor sequences come from a man aged 55 to 69 with acute or convalescent COVID-19. The CDR3 runs from the conserved cysteine through the conserved F or W. The order of the fields is J gene, clone size, V gene, D gene, CDR3 DNA, CDR3 protein. The D gene is left open where the match is weak. Clone size appears in some rows only: once, few, many, or a class for an expanded clone.

TRBJ2-1 | NA | TRBV4-3 | TRBD2 | TGCGCCAGCAGCCAACCGACTAGCGGCGGCTACAATGAGCAGTTCTTC | CASSQPTSGGYNEQFF
TRBJ2-6 | NA | TRBV7-3 | TRBD1 | TGTGCCAGCAGCGAGGGACAGACCCCTGGGGCCAACGTCCTGACTTTC | CASSEGQTPGANVLTF
TRBJ1-5 | few | TRBV5-7 | NA | TGTGCCAGCATTCAGAGGAGGGCTTGGTGGCTTCAGCCCCAGCATTTT | CASIQRRAWWLQPQHF
TRBJ2-7 | few | TRBV30 | TRBD2 | TGTGCCTGGAGGGTGGGGTTACTAACCGGGACTAGCGGGAATTCCTACGAGCAGTACTTC | CAWRVGLLTGTSGNSYEQYF
TRBJ2-3 | NA | TRBV27 | TRBD2 | TGTGCCAGCAGTCTAGCGGGAGTTACGCAGTATTTT | CASSLAGVTQYF
TRBJ1-3 | few | TRBV30 | NA | TGTGCCTGGAGTCCAGCTGGAAACACCATATATTTT | CAWSPAGNTIYF
TRBJ1-2 | NA | TRBV6-5 | TRBD1 | TGTGCCAGCAGTACGTCAGGGGGCGATTATGGCTACACCTTC | CASSTSGGDYGYTF
TRBJ2-1 | NA | TRBV14 | TRBD1 | TGTGCCAGCAGCCAACGGTTGGGGGACAGTGAGCAGTTCTTC | CASSQRLGDSEQFF
TRBJ2-7 | NA | TRBV9 | NA | TGTGCCAGCAGCGTAGGTGTGACAGGAGCAACCTACGAGCAGTACTTC | CASSVGVTGATYEQYF
TRBJ2-7 | few | TRBV18 | NA | TGTGCCAGCTCACCACCAAGCAGGTCCTACGAGCAGTACTTC | CASSPPSRSYEQYF
TRBJ2-1 | NA | TRBV2 | TRBD2 | TGTGCCAGCACCCTGACTAGCGGGAGTTGGGGTGAGCAGTTCTTC | CASTLTSGSWGEQFF
TRBJ2-3 | NA | TRBV7-3 | NA | TGTGCCAGCAGCATCCACAGGGGAGGTTTCACAGATACGCAGTATTTT | CASSIHRGGFTDTQYF
TRBJ2-1 | few | TRBV18 | TRBD2 | TGTGCCAGCTCACCCCTAGCGGGAGACATCAGTGAGCAGTTCTTC | CASSPLAGDISEQFF
TRBJ1-2 | once | TRBV18 | TRBD1 | TGTGCCAGCTCCATAGGACAGGAATCCACCTTC | CASSIGQESTF
TRBJ2-7 | NA | TRBV3-1/TRBV3-2 | TRBD1 | TGTGCCAGCAGTGAGGGGGCTAGCCGCGACCGGCGGTACTTC | CASSEGASRDRRYF
TRBJ1-1 | NA | TRBV28 | NA | TGTGCCAGCAGTTCCCCAGAGGGCAGGGGCGGTACTGAAGCTTTCTTT | CASSSPEGRGGTEAFF
TRBJ2-2 | NA | TRBV5-3 | TRBD1 | TGTGCCAGAAGCCCCCTCGGGACAGCGAACACCGGGGAGCTGTTTTTT | CARSPLGTANTGELFF
TRBJ2-5 | NA | TRBV7-7 | NA | TGTGCTAGCAGCTTTGGGACGGAGGGGCCTATGGAGACCCAGTACTTC | CASSFGTEGPMETQYF
TRBJ2-1 | few | TRBV9 | NA | TGTGCCAGCAGCCCCCCCGGGACAAACTACAATGAGCAGTTCTTC | CASSPPGTNYNEQFF
TRBJ2-1 | NA | TRBV5-1 | NA | TGCGCCAGCAGCTTGGCCGGGGCGGGGTCCTACAATGAGCAGTTCTTC | CASSLAGAGSYNEQFF
TRBJ2-1 | NA | TRBV5-4 | TRBD2 | TGTGCCAGCAGCCCTCGGGGAGGGTCATACAATGAGCAGTTCTTC | CASSPRGGSYNEQFF
TRBJ2-4 | NA | TRBV30 | NA | TGTGCCTGGAGTGTTGACACGCTAGCCAAAAACATTCAGTACTTC | CAWSVDTLAKNIQYF
TRBJ1-4 | NA | TRBV29-1 | NA | TGCAGCGTTGCAGGGGTGAGGGAAAAACTGTTTTTT | CSVAGVREKLFF